This is a list of T cell receptor beta chains from one sample in a study of Graves' ophthalmopathy and Graves' hyperthyroidism. TCRdb recomputed calls from the multiplex PCR reads with MiXCR, one row per CDR3 protein. The data hold 200,000 to 300,000 distinct CDR3 sequences, with around 42% observed a single time. Material for sequencing was peripheral blood. The receptors were sampled from an adult man with Graves' ophthalmopathy. CDR3s leave out the opening cysteine and the closing phenylalanine or tryptophan. The size field is filled for only some rows; it gives once, few, many or a size class.

CDR3 length	J gene	clone size	V gene	CDR3 protein
13	TRBJ2-7	-	TRBV7-9	ASSLYTGRIYEQY
14	TRBJ1-5	few	TRBV7-2	ASSLVGSHSNQPQH
11	TRBJ2-1	-	TRBV11-2	ASSKGRDNEQF
14	TRBJ2-2	few	TRBV7-2	ASSPGGAGVPGELF
14	TRBJ2-5	once	TRBV14	ASSLPGTGGSRTQY
12	TRBJ2-7	-	TRBV29-1	SVGLRDRGREQY
10	TRBJ1-2	many	TRBV2	ASTEGSYGYT
15	TRBJ1-5	few	TRBV27	ASRSLRKGVGNQPQH
9	TRBJ1-6	many	TRBV20-1	SASPGVPLH
13	TRBJ2-7	few	TRBV5-1	ASSLVAGGTYEQY
12	TRBJ2-5	-	TRBV12-3/TRBV12-4	ASSLGDHQETQY
11	TRBJ1-3	few	TRBV7-9	ASSLAERNTIY
13	TRBJ1-5	few	TRBV6-1	ASSEVEGWDQPQH
13	TRBJ2-3	few	TRBV29-1	SVGRTASSTDTQY
16	TRBJ1-5	-	TRBV7-9	ASSPGTGGLGGNQPQH
14	TRBJ1-2	-	TRBV15	ATSRDRAGGSYGYT
13	TRBJ1-1	-	TRBV7-9	ASSPSGHPNTEAF
13	TRBJ1-1	-	TRBV19	ASSIPTGGNTEAF
12	TRBJ2-5	-	TRBV9	ASSVGPDGETQY
13	TRBJ2-6	-	TRBV10-3	ASSEGGVTANVLT
14	TRBJ1-4	-	TRBV7-4	ASSQDPAGGSEKLF
11	TRBJ2-7	-	TRBV19	ASSPGTGEEQY
13	TRBJ1-2	-	TRBV20-1	SARNGASGNYGYT
13	TRBJ1-2	-	TRBV9	ASSQDRVMRDGYT
16	TRBJ2-5	-	TRBV3-1	ASSHHRGAGGPGETQY
14	TRBJ1-1	-	TRBV20-1	SASIPVRPSNTEAF
14	TRBJ2-2	-	TRBV20-1	SATGLAGGNTGELF
11	TRBJ2-7	few	TRBV15	ATSRGTTYEQY
13	TRBJ1-4	-	TRBV19	ASTPRQWGNEKLF
11	TRBJ1-4	few	TRBV19	ASSRDNNEKLF
11	TRBJ1-3	many	TRBV20-1	SAIYRDGNTIY
10	TRBJ1-5	few	TRBV20-1	SAHSGNQPQH
13	TRBJ1-5	many	TRBV20-1	SAQIRDREGQPQH
12	TRBJ1-3	-	TRBV19	ASRPKYSGNTIY
9	TRBJ2-6	-	TRBV7-9	ASSVTSGRA
10	TRBJ2-5	few	TRBV29-1	SGNRGPETQY
15	TRBJ2-1	-	TRBV5-4	ASSLSSGLAGDTEQF
11	TRBJ1-2	-	TRBV15	ASRVGVQYGYT
13	TRBJ1-2	-	TRBV9	ASSSKRYLDYGYT
12	TRBJ2-7	few	TRBV10-3	AITPGTGNYEQY
13	TRBJ1-2	-	TRBV12-3/TRBV12-4	ASSSSGQGNYGYT
13	TRBJ2-2	-	TRBV12-3/TRBV12-4	ASILGQGGTGELF
11	TRBJ1-1	many	TRBV24-1	ATSDPFNTEAF
13	TRBJ1-2	few	TRBV6-5	ASSPDRGSWRGYT
13	TRBJ1-6	-	TRBV20-1	SASGQGTHNSPLH
6	TRBJ2-5	-	TRBV2	ASSAEY
11	TRBJ1-4	few	TRBV2	ASSVEGRRKLF
12	TRBJ2-7	-	TRBV20-1	SATGQGLFYEQY
14	TRBJ1-5	-	TRBV9	ASSVAMTVSNQPQH
12	TRBJ1-5	-	TRBV30	AYQQGNKDQPQH
10	TRBJ2-5	many	TRBV29-1	SVGQGGETQY
10	TRBJ1-4	once	TRBV18	ASSPRDEKLF
10	TRBJ1-5	-	TRBV4-1	ASSQENQPQH
12	TRBJ1-5	-	TRBV19	ASSTDRGREPQH
13	TRBJ1-3	few	TRBV7-9	ASSSNRGSGNTIY
12	TRBJ2-5	-	TRBV9	ASSEDRGRETQY
11	TRBJ1-1	few	TRBV5-4	AIRQGAEAEAF
14	TRBJ2-6	-	TRBV5-1	ASSLESVSGANVLT
10	TRBJ2-5	-	TRBV5-1	ASKRGGETQY